The text below deals with one T cell receptor beta chain. Clones were sequenced by immunoSEQ multiplex PCR, and TCRdb holds only the in-frame ones, with some missing. The sample consists of some 66,000 clones, 85% of them appearing once. V was shortened by 1 base and J by 4 bases, with 7 bases between the two germline ends. The CDR3 has 13 amino acids. Germline CDR1 SGHVS, CDR2 FQNEAQ. This sample is part of a study of OX40 agonist ivuxolimab in advanced cancers. The sample was CD4+ or CD8+ T cells sorted from blood, taken in a trial of the OX40 agonist ivuxolimab. This TCR derives from an adult with an advanced solid tumor such as melanoma, head and neck, liver or kidney cancer. The chain couples TRBV7-8 to TRBJ1-1; the D gene is possibly TRBD1 (6 bases). The CDR3 DNA reads as TGTGCCAGCAGCTTAGACAGGGCCACTGAAGCTTTCTTT. Its translation: CASSLDRATEAFF.